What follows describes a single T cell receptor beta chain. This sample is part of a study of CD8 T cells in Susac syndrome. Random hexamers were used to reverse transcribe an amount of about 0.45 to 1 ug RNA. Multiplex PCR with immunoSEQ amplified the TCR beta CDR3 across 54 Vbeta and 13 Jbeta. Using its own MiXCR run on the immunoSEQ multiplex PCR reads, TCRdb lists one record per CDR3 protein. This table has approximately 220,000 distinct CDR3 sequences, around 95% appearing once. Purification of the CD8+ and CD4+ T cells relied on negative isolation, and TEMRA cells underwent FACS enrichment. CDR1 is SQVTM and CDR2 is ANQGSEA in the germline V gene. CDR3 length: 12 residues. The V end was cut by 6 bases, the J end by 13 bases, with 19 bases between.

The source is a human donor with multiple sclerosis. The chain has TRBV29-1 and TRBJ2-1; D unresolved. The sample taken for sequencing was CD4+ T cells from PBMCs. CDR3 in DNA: TGCAGCGTGCTGACACAATCATTCCTTCAGTTCTTC. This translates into CSVLTQSFLQFF.